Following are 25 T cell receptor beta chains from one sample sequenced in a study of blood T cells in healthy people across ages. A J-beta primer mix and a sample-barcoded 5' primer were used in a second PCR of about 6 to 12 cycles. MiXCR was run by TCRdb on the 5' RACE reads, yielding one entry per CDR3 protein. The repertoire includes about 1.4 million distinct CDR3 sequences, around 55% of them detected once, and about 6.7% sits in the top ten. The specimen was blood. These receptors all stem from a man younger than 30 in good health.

The CDR3 DNA follows: TGTGCCAGCAGCGTAGATGACAGTAGGGACTATGGCTACACCTTC. It specifies CASSVDDSRDYGYTF. The rearrangement links TRBV9 to TRBJ1-2, with TRBD1 as a possible D gene (5 bases). Germline lookup yields CDR1 SGDLS and CDR2 YYNGEE. This CDR3 contains 15 residues. With 0 bases removed from V and 3 bases from J, the gap between germline ends came to 12 bases.

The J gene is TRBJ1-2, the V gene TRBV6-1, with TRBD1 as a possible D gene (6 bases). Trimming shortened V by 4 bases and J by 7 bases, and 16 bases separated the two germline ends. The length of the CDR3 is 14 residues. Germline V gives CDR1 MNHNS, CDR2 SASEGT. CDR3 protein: CASSGFRGLGGYTF. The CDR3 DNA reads TGTGCCAGCAGTGGTTTCAGGGGTCTAGGTGGCTACACCTTC.

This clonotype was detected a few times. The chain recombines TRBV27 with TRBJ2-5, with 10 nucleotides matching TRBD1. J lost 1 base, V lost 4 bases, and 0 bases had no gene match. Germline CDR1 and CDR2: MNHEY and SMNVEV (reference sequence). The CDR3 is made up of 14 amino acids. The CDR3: CASSWTGGQETQYF. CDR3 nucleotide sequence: TGTGCCAGCAGTTGGACAGGGGGCCAAGAGACCCAGTACTTC.

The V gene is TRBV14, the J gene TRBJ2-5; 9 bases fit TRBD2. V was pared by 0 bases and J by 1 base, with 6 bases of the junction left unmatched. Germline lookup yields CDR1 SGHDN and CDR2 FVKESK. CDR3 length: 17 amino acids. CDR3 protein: CASSQDNSGGFQETQYF. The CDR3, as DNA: TGTGCCAGCAGCCAAGATAATAGCGGGGGCTTCCAAGAGACCCAGTACTTC. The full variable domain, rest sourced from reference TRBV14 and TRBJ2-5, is EAGVTQFPSHSVIEKGQTVTLRCDPISGHDNLYWYRRVMGKEIKFLLHFVKESKQDESGMPNNRFLAERTGGTYSTLKVQPAELEDSGVYFCASSQDNSGGFQETQYFGPGTRLLVL.

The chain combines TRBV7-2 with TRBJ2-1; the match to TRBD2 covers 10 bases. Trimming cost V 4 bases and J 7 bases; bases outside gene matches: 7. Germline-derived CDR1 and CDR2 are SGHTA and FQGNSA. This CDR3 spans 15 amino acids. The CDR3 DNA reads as TGTGCCAGCAGCTCTTTAGCGGGGGGCCTAAATGAGCAGTTCTTC. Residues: CASSSLAGGLNEQFF.

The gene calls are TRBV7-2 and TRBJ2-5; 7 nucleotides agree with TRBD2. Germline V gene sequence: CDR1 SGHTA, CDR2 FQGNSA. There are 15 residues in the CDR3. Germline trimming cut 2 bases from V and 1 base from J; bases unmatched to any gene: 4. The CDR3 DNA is TGTGCCAGCAGCTTATATCCGGGGGGCCAAGAGACCCAGTACTTC. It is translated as CASSLYPGGQETQYF.

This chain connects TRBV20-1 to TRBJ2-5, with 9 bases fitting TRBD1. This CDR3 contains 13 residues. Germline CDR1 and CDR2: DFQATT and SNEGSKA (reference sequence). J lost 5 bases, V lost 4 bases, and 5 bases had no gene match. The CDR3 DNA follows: TGCAGTGCTATACAGGGGGCGCGGGAGACCCAGTACTTC. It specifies CSAIQGARETQYF.

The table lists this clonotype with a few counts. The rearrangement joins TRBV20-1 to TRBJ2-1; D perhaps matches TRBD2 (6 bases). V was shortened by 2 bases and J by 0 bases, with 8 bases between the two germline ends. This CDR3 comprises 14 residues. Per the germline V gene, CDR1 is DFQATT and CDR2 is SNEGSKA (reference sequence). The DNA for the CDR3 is TGCAGTGCTAGACGGGAGAGCTCCTACAATGAGCAGTTCTTC. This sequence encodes CSARRESSYNEQFF.

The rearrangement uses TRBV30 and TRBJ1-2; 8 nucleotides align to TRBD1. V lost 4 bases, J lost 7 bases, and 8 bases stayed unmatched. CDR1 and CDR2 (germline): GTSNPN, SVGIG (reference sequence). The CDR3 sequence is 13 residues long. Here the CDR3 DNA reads TGTGCCTGGACAACGACAGGGGTGGGTGGCTACACCTTC. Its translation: CAWTTTGVGGYTF.

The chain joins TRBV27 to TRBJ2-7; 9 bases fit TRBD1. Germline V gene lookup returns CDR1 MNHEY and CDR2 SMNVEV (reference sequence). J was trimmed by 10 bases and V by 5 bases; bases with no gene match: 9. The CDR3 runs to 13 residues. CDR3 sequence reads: CASSLDRGVAQYF. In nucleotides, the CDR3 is TGTGCCAGCAGTCTTGACAGGGGGGTCGCCCAGTACTTC.

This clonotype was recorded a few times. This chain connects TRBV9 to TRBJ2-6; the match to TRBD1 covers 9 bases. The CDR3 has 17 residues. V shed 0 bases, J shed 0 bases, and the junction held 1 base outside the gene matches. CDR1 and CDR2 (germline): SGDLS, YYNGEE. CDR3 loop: CASSVGDRASGANVLTF. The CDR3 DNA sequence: TGTGCCAGCAGCGTAGGGGACAGGGCCTCTGGGGCCAACGTCCTGACTTTC.

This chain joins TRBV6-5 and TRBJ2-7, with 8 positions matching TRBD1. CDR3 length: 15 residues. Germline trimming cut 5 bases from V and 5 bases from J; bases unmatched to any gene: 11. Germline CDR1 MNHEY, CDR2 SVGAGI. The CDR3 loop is CASSPGTGPSDEQYF. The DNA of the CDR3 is TGTGCCAGCAGTCCCGGGACAGGTCCGTCCGACGAGCAGTACTTC.

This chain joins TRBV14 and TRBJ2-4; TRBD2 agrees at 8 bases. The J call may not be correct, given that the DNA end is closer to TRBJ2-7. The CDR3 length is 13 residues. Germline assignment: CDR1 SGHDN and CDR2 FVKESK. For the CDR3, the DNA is TGTGCCAGCACCGCGGGGGGTATCTACGAGCAGTACTTC. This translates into CASTAGGIYEQYF.

CDR3 in amino acids: CSGIGGQGKHTGELFF. CDR3 nucleotides: TGCAGCGGGATCGGGGGACAGGGTAAACACACCGGGGAGCTGTTTTTT. The rearrangement uses TRBV29-1 and TRBJ2-2; TRBD1 matches at 9 bases. Germline V gene sequence: CDR1 SQVTM, CDR2 ANQGSEA. The CDR3 has 16 amino acids. Losses at the gene ends were 7 bases for V and 3 bases for J; bases not matched to a gene: 12.

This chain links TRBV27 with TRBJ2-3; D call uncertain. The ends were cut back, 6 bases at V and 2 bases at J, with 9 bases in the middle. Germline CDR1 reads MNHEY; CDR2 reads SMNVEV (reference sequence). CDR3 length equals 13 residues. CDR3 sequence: CASSAVLTDTQYF. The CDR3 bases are TGTGCCAGCAGCGCAGTTCTCACAGATACGCAGTATTTT.

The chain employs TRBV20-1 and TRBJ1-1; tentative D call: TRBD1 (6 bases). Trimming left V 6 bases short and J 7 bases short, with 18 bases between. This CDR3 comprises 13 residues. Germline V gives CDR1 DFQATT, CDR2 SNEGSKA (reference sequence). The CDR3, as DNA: TGCAGTGCGAGCCCCACAGGGTTGGGTGAAGCTTTCTTT. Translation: CSASPTGLGEAFF.

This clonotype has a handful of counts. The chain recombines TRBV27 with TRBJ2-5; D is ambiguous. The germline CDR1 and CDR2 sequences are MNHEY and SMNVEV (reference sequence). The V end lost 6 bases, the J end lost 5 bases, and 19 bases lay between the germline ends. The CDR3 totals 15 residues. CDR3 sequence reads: CASSSTQVNGETQYF. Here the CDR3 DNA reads TGTGCCAGCAGCTCCACCCAGGTTAACGGGGAGACCCAGTACTTC.

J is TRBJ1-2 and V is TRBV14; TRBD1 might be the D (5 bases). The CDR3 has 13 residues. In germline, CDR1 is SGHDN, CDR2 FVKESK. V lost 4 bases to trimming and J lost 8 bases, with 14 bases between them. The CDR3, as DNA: TGTGCCAGCAGCCCCGAGTTGAACAGGGGCTACACCTTC. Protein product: CASSPELNRGYTF.

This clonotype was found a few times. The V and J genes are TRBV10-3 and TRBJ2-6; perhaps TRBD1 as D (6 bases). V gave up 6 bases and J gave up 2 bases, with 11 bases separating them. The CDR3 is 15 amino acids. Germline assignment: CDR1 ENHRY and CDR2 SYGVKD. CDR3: CAISTGSPGANVLTF. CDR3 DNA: TGTGCCATCAGCACAGGGAGTCCTGGGGCCAACGTCCTGACTTTC.

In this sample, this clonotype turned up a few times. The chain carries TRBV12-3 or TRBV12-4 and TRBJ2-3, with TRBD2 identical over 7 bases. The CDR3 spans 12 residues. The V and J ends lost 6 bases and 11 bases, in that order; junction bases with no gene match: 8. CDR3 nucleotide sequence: TGTGCCAGCAGGGGGGGGAGCAGCCTGCAGTATTTT. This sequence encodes CASRGGSSLQYF.

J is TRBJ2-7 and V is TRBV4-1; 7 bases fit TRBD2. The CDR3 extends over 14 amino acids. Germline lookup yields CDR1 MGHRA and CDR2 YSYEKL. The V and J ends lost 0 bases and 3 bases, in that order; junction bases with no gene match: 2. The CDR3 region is CASSQEPSGYEQYF. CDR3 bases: TGCGCCAGCAGCCAAGAACCTAGCGGCTACGAGCAGTACTTC.

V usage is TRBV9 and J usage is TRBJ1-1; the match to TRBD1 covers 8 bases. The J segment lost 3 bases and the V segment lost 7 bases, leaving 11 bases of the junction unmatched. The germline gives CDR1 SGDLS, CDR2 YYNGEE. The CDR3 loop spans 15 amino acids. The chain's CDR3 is CASGFGQGGDTEAFF. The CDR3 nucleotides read TGTGCCAGCGGTTTCGGACAGGGCGGGGACACTGAAGCTTTCTTT.

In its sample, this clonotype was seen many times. This chain's CDR3 is CASSFNEQYF. The CDR3 nucleotides are TGTGCCAGCAGTTTTAACGAGCAGTACTTC. The chain couples TRBV28 to TRBJ2-7; no firm D call. CDR1 is MDHEN and CDR2 is SYDVKM in the germline V gene. The CDR3 runs 10 residues. The germline V and J ends were trimmed by 3 bases and 5 bases, with 2 bases remaining between them.

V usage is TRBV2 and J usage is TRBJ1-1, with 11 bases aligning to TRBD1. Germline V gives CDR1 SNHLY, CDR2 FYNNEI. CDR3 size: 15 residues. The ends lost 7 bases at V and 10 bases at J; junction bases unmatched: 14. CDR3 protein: CASNGGQGERMRAFF. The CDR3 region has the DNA TGTGCCAGCAATGGGGGACAGGGGGAAAGAATGAGAGCTTTCTTT.

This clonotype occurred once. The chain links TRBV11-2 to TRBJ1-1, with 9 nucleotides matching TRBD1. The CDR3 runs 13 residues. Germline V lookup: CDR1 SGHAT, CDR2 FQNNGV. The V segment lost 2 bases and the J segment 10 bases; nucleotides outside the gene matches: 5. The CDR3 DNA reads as TGTGCCAGCAGCTTACGCGACAGGGGGATAGCTTTCTTT. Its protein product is CASSLRDRGIAFF.